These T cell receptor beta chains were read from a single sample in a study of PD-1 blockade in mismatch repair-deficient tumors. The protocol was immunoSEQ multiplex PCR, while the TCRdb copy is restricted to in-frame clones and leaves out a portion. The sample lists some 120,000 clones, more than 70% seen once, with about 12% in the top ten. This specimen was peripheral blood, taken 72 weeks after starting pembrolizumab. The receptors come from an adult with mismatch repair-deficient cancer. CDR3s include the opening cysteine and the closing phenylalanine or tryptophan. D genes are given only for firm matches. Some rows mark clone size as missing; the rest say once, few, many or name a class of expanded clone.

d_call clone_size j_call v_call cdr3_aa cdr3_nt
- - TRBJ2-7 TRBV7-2 CASSLGGDIYEQYF TGTGCCAGCAGCTTAGGCGGCGACATCTACGAGCAGTACTTC
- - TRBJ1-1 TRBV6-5 CASSYSTGYKNTEAFF TGTGCCAGCAGTTACTCGACAGGTTATAAGAACACTGAAGCTTTCTTT
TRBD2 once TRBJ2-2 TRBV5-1 CASSLAGGPFGELFF TGCGCCAGCAGCTTGGCGGGAGGGCCCTTCGGGGAGCTGTTTTTT
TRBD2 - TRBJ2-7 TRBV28 CASSSRLATSTYEQYF TGTGCCAGCAGTTCTAGACTAGCCACAAGTACCTACGAGCAGTACTTC
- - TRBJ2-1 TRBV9 CASRPPTSDEQFF TGTGCCAGCAGGCCACCCACAAGCGATGAGCAGTTCTTC
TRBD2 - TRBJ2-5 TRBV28 CASSAEVGEGETQYF TGTGCCAGCAGTGCCGAAGTTGGGGAGGGGGAGACCCAGTACTTC
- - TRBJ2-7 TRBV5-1 CASSLVGVSSYEQYF TGCGCCAGCAGCTTGGTAGGGGTCAGCTCCTACGAGCAGTACTTC
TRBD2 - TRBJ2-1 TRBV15 CATSRERLAGINEQFF TGTGCCACCAGCAGAGAAAGACTAGCGGGGATCAATGAGCAGTTCTTC
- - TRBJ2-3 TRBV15 CATSRAGTQDTQYF TGTGCCACCAGCAGGGCGGGGACACAAGATACGCAGTATTTT
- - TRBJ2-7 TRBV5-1 CASSSNHRTSYEQYF TGCGCCAGCAGCTCCAACCACCGGACCTCCTACGAGCAGTACTTC
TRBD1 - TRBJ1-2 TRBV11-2 CASSQGASGYTF TGTGCCAGCAGCCAGGGGGCGTCCGGCTACACCTTC
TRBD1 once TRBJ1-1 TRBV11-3 CASSFFGRQGTEAFF TGTGCCAGCAGCTTCTTTGGTAGACAGGGAACTGAAGCTTTCTTT
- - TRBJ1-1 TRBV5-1 CASSPIGVVAFF TGCGCCAGCAGCCCAATCGGGGTAGTAGCTTTCTTT
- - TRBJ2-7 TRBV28 CASRQAGRYEQYF TGTGCCAGCAGACAGGCGGGAAGGTACGAGCAGTACTTC
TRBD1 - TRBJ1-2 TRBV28 CASSLGDRDYGYTF TGTGCCAGCAGTTTAGGGGACAGGGACTATGGCTACACCTTC
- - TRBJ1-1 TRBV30 CAWIPQSWAEAFF TGTGCCTGGATTCCACAGTCCTGGGCTGAAGCTTTCTTT
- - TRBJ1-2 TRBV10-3 CAISVGGRRGDGYTF TGTGCCATCAGTGTCGGTGGGAGGCGCGGGGATGGCTACACCTTC
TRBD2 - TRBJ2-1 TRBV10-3 CAISDPGTSINEQFF TGTGCCATCAGTGATCCCGGGACTAGTATCAATGAGCAGTTCTTC
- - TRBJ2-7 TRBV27 CASSYSYEQYF TGTGCCAGCAGTTACTCCTACGAGCAGTACTTC
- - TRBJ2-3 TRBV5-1 CASSSSVGVRQDTQYF TGCGCCAGCAGCTCCTCTGTGGGGGTAAGGCAAGATACGCAGTATTTT
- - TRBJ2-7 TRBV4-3 CASSQVIVAEQYF TGCGCCAGCAGCCAAGTTATCGTAGCCGAGCAGTACTTC
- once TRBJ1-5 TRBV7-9 CASSLAGPRQPQHF TGTGCCAGCAGCTTAGCAGGACCAAGGCAGCCCCAGCATTTT
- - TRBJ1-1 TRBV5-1 CASSATGEAFF TGCGCCAGCAGCGCTACAGGGGAAGCTTTCTTT
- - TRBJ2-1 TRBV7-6 CASSLAVEGGKEQFF TGTGCCAGCAGCTTAGCGGTCGAGGGCGGGAAGGAGCAGTTCTTC
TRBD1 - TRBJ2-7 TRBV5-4 CASSGQGGYEQYF TGTGCCAGCAGCGGACAGGGAGGTTACGAGCAGTACTTC
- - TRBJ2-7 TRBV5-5 CASSLVSREYEQYF TGTGCCAGCAGCTTAGTCAGCAGGGAATACGAGCAGTACTTC
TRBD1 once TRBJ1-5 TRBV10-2 CASSEDRGNQPQHF TGCGCCAGCAGTGAGGACAGGGGAAATCAGCCCCAGCATTTT
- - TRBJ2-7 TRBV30 CAWSRKGVQDYEQYF TGTGCCTGGAGTCGTAAAGGGGTTCAGGACTACGAGCAGTACTTC
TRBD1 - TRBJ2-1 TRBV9 CASSVEPGTGANEQFF TGTGCCAGCAGCGTGGAGCCTGGGACAGGGGCCAATGAGCAGTTCTTC
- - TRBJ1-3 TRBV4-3 CASSQDLAGRGNTIYF TGCGCCAGCAGCCAAGATCTTGCCGGGCGCGGAAACACCATATATTTT
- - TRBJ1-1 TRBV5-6 CASTVGANTEAFF TGTGCCAGCACAGTCGGGGCGAACACTGAAGCTTTCTTT
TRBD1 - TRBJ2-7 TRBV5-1 CASSLNRGLEQYF TGCGCCAGCAGCTTGAACAGGGGGCTCGAGCAGTACTTC
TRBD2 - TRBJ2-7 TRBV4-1 CASSQVLAGSYEQYF TGCGCCAGCAGCCAAGTACTAGCGGGTTCCTACGAGCAGTACTTC
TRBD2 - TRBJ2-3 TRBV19 CASSRVGQLREFSVTDTQYF TGTGCCAGTAGTCGAGTTGGGCAATTGCGGGAGTTTTCTGTAACAGATACGCAGTATTTT
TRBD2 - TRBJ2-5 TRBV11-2 CASRTVKRLAGKETQYF TGTGCCAGCAGAACTGTAAAGCGACTAGCGGGGAAAGAGACCCAGTACTTC
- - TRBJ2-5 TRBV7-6 CASSFPKETQYF TGTGCCAGCAGCTTTCCCAAAGAGACCCAGTACTTC
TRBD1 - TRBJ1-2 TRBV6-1 CASRQGVHGYTF TGTGCCAGCAGGCAGGGGGTGCATGGCTACACCTTC
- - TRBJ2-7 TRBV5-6 CASRVQGSAYEQYF TGTGCCAGCAGAGTTCAGGGGTCTGCCTACGAGCAGTACTTC
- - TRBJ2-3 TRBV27 CASSFKVADTQYF TGTGCCAGCAGTTTCAAGGTAGCAGATACGCAGTATTTT
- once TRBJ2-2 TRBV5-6 CASSLVSGADTGELFF TGTGCCAGCAGCTTGGTTTCGGGGGCGGACACCGGGGAGCTGTTTTTT
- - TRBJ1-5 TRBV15 CATSRTGRGQPQHF TGTGCCACCAGTAGAACAGGGAGGGGTCAGCCCCAGCATTTT
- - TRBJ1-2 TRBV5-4 CASSLADIRKYTF TGTGCCAGCAGCTTGGCCGATATAAGGAAATACACCTTC
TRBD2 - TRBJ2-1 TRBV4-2 CASSHGGLSRNEQFF TGTGCCAGCAGCCATGGGGGACTAAGCCGAAATGAGCAGTTCTTC
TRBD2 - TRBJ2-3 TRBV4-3 CASSQDLAGGADTQYF TGCGCCAGCAGCCAAGATCTAGCGGGAGGGGCAGATACGCAGTATTTT